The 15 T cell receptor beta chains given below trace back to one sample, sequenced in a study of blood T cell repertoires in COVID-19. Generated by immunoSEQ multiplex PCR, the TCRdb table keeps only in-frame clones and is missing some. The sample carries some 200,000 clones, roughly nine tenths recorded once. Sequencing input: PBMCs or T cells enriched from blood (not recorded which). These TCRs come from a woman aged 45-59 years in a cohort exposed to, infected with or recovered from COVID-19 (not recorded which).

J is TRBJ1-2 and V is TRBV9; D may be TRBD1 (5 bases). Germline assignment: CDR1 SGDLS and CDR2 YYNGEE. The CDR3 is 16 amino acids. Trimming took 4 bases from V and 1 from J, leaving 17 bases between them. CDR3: CASSISETELNYGYTF. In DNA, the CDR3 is TGTGCCAGCAGCATTTCAGAGACAGAGCTTAACTATGGCTACACCTTC. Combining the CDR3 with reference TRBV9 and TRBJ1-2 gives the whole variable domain DSGVTQTPKHLITATGQRVTLRCSPRSGDLSVYWYQQSLDQGLQFLIQYYNGEERAKGNILERFSAQQFPDLHSELNLSSLELGDSALYFCASSISETELNYGYTFGSGTRLTVV.

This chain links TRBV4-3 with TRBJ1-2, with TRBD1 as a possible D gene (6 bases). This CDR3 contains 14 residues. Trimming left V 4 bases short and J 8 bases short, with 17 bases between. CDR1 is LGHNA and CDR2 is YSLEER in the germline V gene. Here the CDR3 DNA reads TGCGCCAGCAGCCCCGAAGACAGGCGCAGGGGCTACACCTTC. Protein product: CASSPEDRRRGYTF.

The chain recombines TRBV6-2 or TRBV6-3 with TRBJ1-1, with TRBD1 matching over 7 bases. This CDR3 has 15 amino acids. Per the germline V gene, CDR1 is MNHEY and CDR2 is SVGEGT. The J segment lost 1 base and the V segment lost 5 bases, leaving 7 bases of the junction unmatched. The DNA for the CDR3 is TGTGCCAGCAGTATTAGGACAGGACGGAACACTGAAGCTTTCTTT. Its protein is CASSIRTGRNTEAFF.

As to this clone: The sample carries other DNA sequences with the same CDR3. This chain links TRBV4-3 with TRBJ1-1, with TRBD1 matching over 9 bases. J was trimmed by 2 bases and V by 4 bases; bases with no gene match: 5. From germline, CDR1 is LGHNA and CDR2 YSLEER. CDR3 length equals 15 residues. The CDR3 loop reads CASSRYRGLNTEAFF. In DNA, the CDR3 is TGCGCCAGCAGCCGATACAGGGGGCTCAACACTGAAGCTTTCTTT.

CDR3 DNA: TGTGCCAGCAGTTACGGACAGGGTTGGAATCAGCCCCAGCATTTT. Protein product: CASSYGQGWNQPQHF. This chain connects TRBV6-5 to TRBJ1-5; 8 bases are a match to TRBD1. The CDR3 is 15 amino acids. Trimming took 2 bases from V and 4 from J; bases not matched to a gene: 4. Germline V gene data show CDR1 as MNHEY and CDR2 as SVGAGI.

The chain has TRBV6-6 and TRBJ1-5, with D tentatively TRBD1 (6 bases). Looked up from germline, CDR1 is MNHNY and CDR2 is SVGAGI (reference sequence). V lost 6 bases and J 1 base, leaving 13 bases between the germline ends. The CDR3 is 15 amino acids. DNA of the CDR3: TGTGCCAGCAGCACCGACAGGATGAGCAATCAGCCCCAGCATTTT. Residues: CASSTDRMSNQPQHF.

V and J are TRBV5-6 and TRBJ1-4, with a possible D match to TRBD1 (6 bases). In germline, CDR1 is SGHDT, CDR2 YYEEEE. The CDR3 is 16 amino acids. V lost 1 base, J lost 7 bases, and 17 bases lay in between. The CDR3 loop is CASSLNLPGAGEKLFF. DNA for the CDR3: TGTGCCAGCAGCTTGAATTTGCCAGGGGCAGGTGAAAAACTGTTTTTT.

CDR3 amino acids: CASSLRRDSGGAAGELFF. Here the CDR3 DNA reads TGTGCCAGCAGTCTACGCCGGGATAGCGGGGGGGCGGCCGGGGAGCTGTTTTTT. The chain joins TRBV28 to TRBJ2-2, with 11 nucleotides matching TRBD2. The germline gives CDR1 MDHEN, CDR2 SYDVKM. J was trimmed by 6 bases and V by 5 bases; bases with no gene match: 14. This CDR3 contains 18 residues.

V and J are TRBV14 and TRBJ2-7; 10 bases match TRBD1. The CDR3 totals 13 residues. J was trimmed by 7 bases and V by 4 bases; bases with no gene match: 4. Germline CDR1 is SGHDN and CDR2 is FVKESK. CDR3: CASSRQGAGEQYF. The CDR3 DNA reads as TGTGCCAGCAGCCGACAGGGGGCTGGGGAGCAGTACTTC.

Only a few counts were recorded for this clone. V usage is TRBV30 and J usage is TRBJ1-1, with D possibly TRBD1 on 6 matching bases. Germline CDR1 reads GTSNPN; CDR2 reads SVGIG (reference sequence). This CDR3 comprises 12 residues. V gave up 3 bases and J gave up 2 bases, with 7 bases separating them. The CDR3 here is CAWRQGNTEAFF. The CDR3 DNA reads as TGTGCCTGGAGACAGGGCAACACTGAAGCTTTCTTT.

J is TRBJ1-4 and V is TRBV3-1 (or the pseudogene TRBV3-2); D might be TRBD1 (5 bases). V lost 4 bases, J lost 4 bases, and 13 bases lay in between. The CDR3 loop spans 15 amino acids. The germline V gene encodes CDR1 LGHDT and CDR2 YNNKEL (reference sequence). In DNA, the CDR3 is TGTGCCAGCAGCCTGCGGGGACGGGGTAATGAAAAACTGTTTTTT. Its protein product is CASSLRGRGNEKLFF.

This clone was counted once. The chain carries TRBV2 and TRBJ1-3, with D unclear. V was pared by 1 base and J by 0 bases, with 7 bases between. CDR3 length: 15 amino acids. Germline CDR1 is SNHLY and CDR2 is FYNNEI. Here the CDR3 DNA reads TGTGCCAGCAGTGAAGTACAGCCCTCTGGAAACACCATATATTTT. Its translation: CASSEVQPSGNTIYF.

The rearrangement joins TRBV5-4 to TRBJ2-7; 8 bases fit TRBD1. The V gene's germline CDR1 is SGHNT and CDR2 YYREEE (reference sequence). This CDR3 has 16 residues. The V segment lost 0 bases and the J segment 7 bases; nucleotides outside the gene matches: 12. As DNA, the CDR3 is TGTGCCAGCAGCTTGGGTGAACAGGGGGATCGGGGAGAGCAGTACTTC. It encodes CASSLGEQGDRGEQYF.

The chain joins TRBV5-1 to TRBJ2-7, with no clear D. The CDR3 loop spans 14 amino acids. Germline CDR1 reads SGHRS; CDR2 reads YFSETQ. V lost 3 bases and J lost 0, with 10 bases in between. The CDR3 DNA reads TGCGCCAGCAGCTATGCACGCGACTCCTACGAGCAGTACTTC. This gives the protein CASSYARDSYEQYF.

CDR3 DNA sequence: TGTGCCAGCAGCTGGGACTCGGGCCTAAAGGAAAAACTGTTTTTT. Its translation is CASSWDSGLKEKLFF. The chain is built from TRBV3-1 (or the pseudogene TRBV3-2) and TRBJ1-4, with D maybe TRBD1 (5 bases). The ends were cut back, 5 bases at V and 8 bases at J, with 18 bases in the middle. The germline CDR1 and CDR2 sequences are LGHDT and YNNKEL (reference sequence). The CDR3 is 15 residues long.